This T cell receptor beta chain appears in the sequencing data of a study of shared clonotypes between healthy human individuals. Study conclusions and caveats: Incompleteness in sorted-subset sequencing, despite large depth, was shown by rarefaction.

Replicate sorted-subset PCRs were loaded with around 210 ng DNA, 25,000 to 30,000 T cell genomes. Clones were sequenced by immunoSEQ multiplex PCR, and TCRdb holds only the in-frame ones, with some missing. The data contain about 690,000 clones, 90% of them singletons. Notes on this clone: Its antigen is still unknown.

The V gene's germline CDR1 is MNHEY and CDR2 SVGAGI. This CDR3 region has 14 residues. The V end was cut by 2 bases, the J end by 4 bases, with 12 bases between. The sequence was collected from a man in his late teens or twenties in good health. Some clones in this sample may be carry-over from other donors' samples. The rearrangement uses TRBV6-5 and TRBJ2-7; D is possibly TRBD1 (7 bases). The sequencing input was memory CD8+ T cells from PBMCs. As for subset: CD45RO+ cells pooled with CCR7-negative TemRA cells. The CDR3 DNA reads TGTGCCAGCAGTTACGCCCAGGGGGGATACGAGCAGTACTTC. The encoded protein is CASSYAQGGYEQYF.